This T cell receptor beta chain was identified in a study of blood T cells in healthy people across ages. PCR was performed a second time for 7 to 11 cycles using a sample-barcoded 5' primer and a J-beta primer mix. A 12-random-nucleotide template-switch adaptor tagged each cDNA molecule. TCRdb recomputed calls from the 5' RACE reads with MiXCR, one row per CDR3 protein. The sample has 1,800,000 or so distinct CDR3 sequences, approximately 40% seen once; the top ten hold roughly 24%. This clonotype occurred a few times. The CDR3 runs 15 residues. Germline V lookup: CDR1 MGHRA, CDR2 YSYEKL. Unmatched junction bases numbered 7, after V lost 2 bases and J lost 6 bases.

The gene calls are TRBV4-1 and TRBJ2-4; 7 bases match TRBD2. Sequencing input: blood. The source of this sequence is a human donor in good health. The CDR3, as DNA: TGCGCCAGCAGCCAAAGGGGCGGGGGTGGAAACATTCAGTACTTC. The encoded protein is CASSQRGGGGNIQYF.